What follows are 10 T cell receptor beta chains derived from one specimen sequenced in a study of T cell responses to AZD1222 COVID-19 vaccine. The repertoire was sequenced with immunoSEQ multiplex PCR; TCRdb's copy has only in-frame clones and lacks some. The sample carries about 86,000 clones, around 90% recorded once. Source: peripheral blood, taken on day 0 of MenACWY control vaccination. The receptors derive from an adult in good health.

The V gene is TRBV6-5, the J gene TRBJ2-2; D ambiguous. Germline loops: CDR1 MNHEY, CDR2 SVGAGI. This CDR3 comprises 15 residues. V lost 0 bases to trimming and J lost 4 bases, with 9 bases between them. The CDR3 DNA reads TGTGCCAGCAGTTACTCGATACAGATCACCGGGGAGCTGTTTTTT. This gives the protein CASSYSIQITGELFF.

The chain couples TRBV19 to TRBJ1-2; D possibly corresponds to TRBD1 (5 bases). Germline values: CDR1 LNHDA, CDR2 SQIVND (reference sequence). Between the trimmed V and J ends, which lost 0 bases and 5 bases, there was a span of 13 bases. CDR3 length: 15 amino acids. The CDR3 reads CASSIDLSGGYGYTF. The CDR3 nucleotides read TGTGCCAGTAGTATAGATCTATCGGGGGGGTATGGCTACACCTTC.

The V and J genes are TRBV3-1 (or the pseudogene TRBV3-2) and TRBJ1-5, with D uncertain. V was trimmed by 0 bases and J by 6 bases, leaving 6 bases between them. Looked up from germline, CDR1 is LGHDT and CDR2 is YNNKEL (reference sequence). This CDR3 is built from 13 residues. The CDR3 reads CASSQEPSQPQHF. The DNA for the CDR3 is TGTGCCAGCAGCCAAGAACCTAGTCAGCCCCAGCATTTT.

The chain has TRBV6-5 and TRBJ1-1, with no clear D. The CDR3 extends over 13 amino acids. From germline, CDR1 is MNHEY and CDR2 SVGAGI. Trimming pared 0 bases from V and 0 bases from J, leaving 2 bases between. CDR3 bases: TGTGCCAGCAGTTACTCGGTGAACACTGAAGCTTTCTTT. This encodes CASSYSVNTEAFF.

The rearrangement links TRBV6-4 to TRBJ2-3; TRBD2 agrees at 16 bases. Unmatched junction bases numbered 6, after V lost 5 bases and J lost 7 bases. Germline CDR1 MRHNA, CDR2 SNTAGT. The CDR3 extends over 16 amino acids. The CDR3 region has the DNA TGTGCCAGCAGTTACGGGACTAGCGGGGGGGCGAATACGCAGTATTTT. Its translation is CASSYGTSGGANTQYF.

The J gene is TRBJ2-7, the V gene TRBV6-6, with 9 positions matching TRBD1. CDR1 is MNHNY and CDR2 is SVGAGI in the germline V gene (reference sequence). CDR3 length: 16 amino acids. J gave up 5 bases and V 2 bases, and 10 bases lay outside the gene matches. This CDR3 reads CASSYPPGTGTHEQYF. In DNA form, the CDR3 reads TGTGCCAGCAGTTACCCCCCCGGGACAGGGACCCACGAGCAGTACTTC.

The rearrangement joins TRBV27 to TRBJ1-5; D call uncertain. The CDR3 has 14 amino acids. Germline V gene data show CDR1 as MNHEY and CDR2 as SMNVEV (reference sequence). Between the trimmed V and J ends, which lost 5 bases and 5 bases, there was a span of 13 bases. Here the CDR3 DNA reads TGTGCCAGCAGTCCCGAGGGAGTTGATCAGCCCCAGCATTTT. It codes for CASSPEGVDQPQHF.

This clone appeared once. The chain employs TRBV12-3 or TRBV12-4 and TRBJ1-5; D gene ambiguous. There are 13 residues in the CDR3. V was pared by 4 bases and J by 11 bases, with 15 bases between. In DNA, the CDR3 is TGTGCCAGCAGTTATAGTTTCGAAAGGGCCCAGCATTTT. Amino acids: CASSYSFERAQHF.

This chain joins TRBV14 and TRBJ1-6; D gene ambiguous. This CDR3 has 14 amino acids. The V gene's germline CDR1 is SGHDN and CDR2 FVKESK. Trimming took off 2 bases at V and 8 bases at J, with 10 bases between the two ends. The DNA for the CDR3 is TGTGCCAGCAGCCAATACGTGTTGGATTCACCCCTCCACTTT. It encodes CASSQYVLDSPLHF.

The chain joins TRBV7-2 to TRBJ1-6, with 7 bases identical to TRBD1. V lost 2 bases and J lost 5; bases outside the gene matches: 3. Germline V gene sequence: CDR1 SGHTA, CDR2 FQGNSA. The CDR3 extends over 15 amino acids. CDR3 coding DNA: TGTGCCAGCAGCTTACAGGGGGGTAATAATTCACCCCTCCACTTT. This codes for CASSLQGGNNSPLHF.